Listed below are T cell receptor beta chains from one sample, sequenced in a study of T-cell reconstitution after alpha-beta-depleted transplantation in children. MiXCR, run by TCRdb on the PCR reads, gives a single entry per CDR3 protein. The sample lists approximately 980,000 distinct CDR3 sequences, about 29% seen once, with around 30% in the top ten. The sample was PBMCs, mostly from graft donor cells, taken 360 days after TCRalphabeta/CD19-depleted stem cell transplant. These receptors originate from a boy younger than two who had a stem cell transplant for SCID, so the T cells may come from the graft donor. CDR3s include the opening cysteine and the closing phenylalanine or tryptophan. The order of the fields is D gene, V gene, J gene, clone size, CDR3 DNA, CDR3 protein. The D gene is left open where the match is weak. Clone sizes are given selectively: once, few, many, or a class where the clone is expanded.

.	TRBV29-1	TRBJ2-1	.	TGCAGCGTTGATGGGTTCGGGTGGGGTGAGCAGTTCTTC	CSVDGFGWGEQFF
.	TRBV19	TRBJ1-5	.	TGTGCCAGTAGTCCCGCAGGTTGGAGACGCAATCAGCCCCAGCATTTT	CASSPAGWRRNQPQHF
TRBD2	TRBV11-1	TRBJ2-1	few	TGTGCCAGCAGCTTAGGACTAGCGGGGATTCCCTCCTACAATGAGCAGTTCTTC	CASSLGLAGIPSYNEQFF
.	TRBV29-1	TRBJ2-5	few	TGCAGCGTTGTAGGGCCAATTGAGACCCAGTACTTC	CSVVGPIETQYF
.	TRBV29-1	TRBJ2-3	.	TGCAGCGTTGAGGCATTGACTTACTCTAGCACAGATACGCAGTATTTT	CSVEALTYSSTDTQYF
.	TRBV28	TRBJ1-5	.	TGTGCCAGCAGTTTCTTGGCAGGGGCGAGCAATCAGCCCCAGCATTTT	CASSFLAGASNQPQHF
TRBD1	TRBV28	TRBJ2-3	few	TGTGCCAGCAGTGGGACAGGGGACACAGATACGCAGTATTTT	CASSGTGDTDTQYF
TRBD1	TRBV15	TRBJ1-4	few	TGTGCCACCAGCAGAGAGGACAGGGTTGATGAAAAACTGTTTTTT	CATSREDRVDEKLFF
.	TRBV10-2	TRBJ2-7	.	TGCGCCAGCTCTGGGAGGCCGGGCTACGAGCAGTACTTC	CASSGRPGYEQYF
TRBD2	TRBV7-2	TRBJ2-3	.	TGTGCCAGCAGCTTAGCGGCGGGGGATGCAGATACGCAGTATTTT	CASSLAAGDADTQYF
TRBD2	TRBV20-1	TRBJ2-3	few	TGCAGTGCTAGAGATCTGGGACTAAGACCAGATACGCAGTATTTT	CSARDLGLRPDTQYF
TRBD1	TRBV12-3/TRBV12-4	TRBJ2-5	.	TGTGCCAGCAGTCTAGGACAGGGGGCGTGGACCCAGTACTTC	CASSLGQGAWTQYF
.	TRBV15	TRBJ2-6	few	TGTGCCACCAGCAGAGATTCAGGCTCTGGGGCCAACGTCCTGACTTTC	CATSRDSGSGANVLTF
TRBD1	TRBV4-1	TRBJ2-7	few	TGCGCCAGCAGCAAGGGACAGGGGCCTTACGAGCAGTACTTC	CASSKGQGPYEQYF
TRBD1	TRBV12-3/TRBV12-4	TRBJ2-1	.	TGTGCCAGCAGTCGGACAGGGGGCGCCGACAATGAGCAGTTCTTC	CASSRTGGADNEQFF
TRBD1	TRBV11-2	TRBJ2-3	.	TGTGCCAGCAGCCCAGGACAGGGAACGCAGTATTTT	CASSPGQGTQYF
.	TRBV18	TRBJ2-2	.	TGTGCCAGCTCACCGGGACAGCGGGCCGGGGAGCTGTTTTTT	CASSPGQRAGELFF
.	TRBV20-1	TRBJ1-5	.	TGCAGTGCTAGAGCACCAGGGCGTCCTTCCAGACAGCCCCAGCATTTT	CSARAPGRPSRQPQHF
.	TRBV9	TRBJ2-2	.	TGTGCCAGCAGCGTAGATGCATGGGGGCCGAACACCGGGGAGCTGTTTTTT	CASSVDAWGPNTGELFF
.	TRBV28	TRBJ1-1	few	TGTGCCAGCAGTCACGTGGGGTATGAAGCTTTCTTT	CASSHVGYEAFF
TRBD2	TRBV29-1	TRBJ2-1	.	TGCAGCGTTGAGGGACTAGCGGGGGGGCGAGTCTACAATGAGCAGTTCTTC	CSVEGLAGGRVYNEQFF
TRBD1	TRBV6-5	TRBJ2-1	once	TGTGCCAGCAGTTACACGACAGGGGGGGGATACAATGAGCAGTTCTTC	CASSYTTGGGYNEQFF
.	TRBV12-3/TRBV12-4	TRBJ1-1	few	TGTGCCAGCCGTTCCCCAAGGAACACTGAAGCTTTCTTT	CASRSPRNTEAFF
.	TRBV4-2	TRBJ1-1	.	TGTGCCAGCAGCCAAGGACGAGAGGGCAGGGCGGAGGAGAACACTGAAGCTTTCTTT	CASSQGREGRAEENTEAFF
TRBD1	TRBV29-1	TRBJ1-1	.	TGCAGCGGACAGGGTGACACTGAAGCTTTCTTT	CSGQGDTEAFF
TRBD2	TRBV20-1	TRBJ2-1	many	TGCAGTGCTAGCGCCGGGACTAGCGGGGGCAATGAGCAGTTCTTC	CSASAGTSGGNEQFF
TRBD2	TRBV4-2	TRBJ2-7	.	TGTGCCAGCAGCCAGGAGCCGGGACTAGTCTACGAGCAGTACTTC	CASSQEPGLVYEQYF
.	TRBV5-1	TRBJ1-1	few	TGCGCCAGCAGCTTGGAGAAGAGTCACACTGAAGCTTTCTTT	CASSLEKSHTEAFF
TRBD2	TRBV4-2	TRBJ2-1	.	TGTGCCAGCAGCCAAGAAGAACGGGCGGGGGGGCAGTACAATGAGCAGTTCTTC	CASSQEERAGGQYNEQFF
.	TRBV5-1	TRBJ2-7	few	TGCGCCAGCAGCTTAACAGGGAAGGGGTCCTACGAGCAGTACTTC	CASSLTGKGSYEQYF
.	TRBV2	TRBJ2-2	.	TGTGCCAGCAATAGCAGGGCCCGGGAGCTGTTTTTT	CASNSRARELFF
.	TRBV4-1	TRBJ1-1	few	TGCGCCAGCAGCCATGCTGATGAAGCTTTCTTT	CASSHADEAFF
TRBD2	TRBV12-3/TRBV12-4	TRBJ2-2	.	TGTGCCAGCTGGACTAGCGGGGGGGCCGGCGAGCTGTTTTTT	CASWTSGGAGELFF
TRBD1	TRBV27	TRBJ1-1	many	TGTGCCAGCAGTTCGAGGACAGGGGGCCACACTGAAGCTTTCTTT	CASSSRTGGHTEAFF
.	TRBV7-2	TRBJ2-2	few	TGTGCCAGCAGCTGGCAGGCTACGAACACCGGGGAGCTGTTTTTT	CASSWQATNTGELFF
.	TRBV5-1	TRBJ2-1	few	TGCGCCAGCAGCTTGGTAGGGCTAGGACCCTACAATGAGCAGTTCTTC	CASSLVGLGPYNEQFF
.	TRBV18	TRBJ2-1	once	TGTGCCAGCTCACCACAGGGGGAGAATAACAATGAGCAGTTCTTC	CASSPQGENNNEQFF
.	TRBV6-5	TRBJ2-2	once	TGTGCCAGCAGTTACTCGACAGGATGGAACACCGGGGAGCTGTTTTTT	CASSYSTGWNTGELFF
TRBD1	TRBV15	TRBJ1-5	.	TGTGCCACCAGGGGACAGGGAACCGTCGGCAATCAGCCCCAGCATTTT	CATRGQGTVGNQPQHF
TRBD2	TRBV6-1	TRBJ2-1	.	TGTGCCAGCAGTGAAAGTTCGGGGAGCGGGACGGCATGGGAGCAGTTCTTC	CASSESSGSGTAWEQFF
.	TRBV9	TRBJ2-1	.	TGTGCCAGCAGCCTAAGCAGTGTGGGGGCTGTCGGCAATAATGGTGATGAGCAGTTCTTC	CASSLSSVGAVGNNGDEQFF
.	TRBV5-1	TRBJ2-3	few	TGCGCCAGCAGCTTGAGTCTGTCCACCGCAGATACGCAGTATTTT	CASSLSLSTADTQYF
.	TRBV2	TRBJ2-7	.	TGTGCCAGCAGCCCCTGGGAAACCTACGAGCAGTACTTC	CASSPWETYEQYF
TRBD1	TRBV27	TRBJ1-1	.	TGTGCCAGCACCCCGACAGGGGGCGCAGGGAAAGCTTTCTTT	CASTPTGGAGKAFF